These 6 T cell receptor beta chains came from one sample sequenced in a study of early T cells in non-severe SARS-CoV-2 infection. One entry per CDR3 protein results from TCRdb running MiXCR on the 5' RACE reads. Of 32,000 or so distinct CDR3 sequences listed, around 6.5% are singletons. Sequenced sample: whole blood. The receptor set was obtained from an adult who was a healthcare worker with PCR-confirmed SARS-CoV-2 infection or an uninfected control (not recorded which).

This clonotype was seen a handful of times. The J gene is TRBJ2-7, the V gene TRBV28; perhaps TRBD2 as D (6 bases). In germline, CDR1 is MDHEN, CDR2 SYDVKM. V shed 6 bases and J shed 3 bases, with 9 bases lying between them. The CDR3 spans 12 residues. The CDR3 DNA reads TGTGCCAGCAGCCCGACTAGCTACGAGCAGTACTTC. Its translation is CASSPTSYEQYF.

This clonotype has a handful of counts. The rearrangement links TRBV20-1 to TRBJ2-5; D ambiguous. The CDR3 length is 12 residues. The V end lost 6 bases, the J end lost 0 bases, and 8 bases lay between the germline ends. From germline, CDR1 is DFQATT and CDR2 SNEGSKA (reference sequence). CDR3 amino acids: CSAQTHQETQYF. The CDR3, as DNA: TGCAGTGCACAGACACACCAAGAGACCCAGTACTTC.

The table lists this clonotype with many counts. The chain carries TRBV9 and TRBJ2-5, with TRBD2 identical over 7 bases. V trimming: 4 bases; J trimming: 4 bases; junction bases outside the gene matches: 10. Germline CDR1 reads SGDLS; CDR2 reads YYNGEE. The CDR3 runs 15 residues. This CDR3 is CASSREGGSVETQYF. The CDR3 DNA is TGTGCCAGCAGCAGGGAGGGAGGGTCGGTAGAGACCCAGTACTTC.

This clonotype appeared many times. The chain couples TRBV29-1 to TRBJ1-4; D remains ambiguous. This CDR3 is built from 12 residues. The germline V and J ends were trimmed by 3 bases and 7 bases, with 9 bases remaining between them. Germline CDR1 SQVTM, CDR2 ANQGSEA. The CDR3 protein is CSVDPGGEKLFF. The CDR3 DNA reads TGCAGCGTTGACCCAGGTGGTGAAAAACTGTTTTTT.

This clonotype was detected ten times or more. V is TRBV20-1 and J is TRBJ2-3, with D possibly matching TRBD2 (6 bases). The CDR3 totals 11 residues. Per germline, CDR1 DFQATT and CDR2 SNEGSKA (reference sequence). Deletions cut 6 bases from V and 6 bases from J, with 10 bases between. CDR3 sequence (DNA): TGCAGTGCCGAGGGGAGGGATACGCAGTATTTT. It encodes CSAEGRDTQYF.

This clonotype appeared many times. The chain combines TRBV19 with TRBJ2-1, with 14 bases lining up with TRBD2. J was trimmed by 0 bases and V by 5 bases; bases with no gene match: 12. The CDR3 runs 20 residues. Germline V gene data show CDR1 as LNHDA and CDR2 as SQIVND (reference sequence). In DNA, the CDR3 is TGTGCCAGTAGTTCTCCCCTCGGACTAGCGGGGGGTAGCTCCTACAATGAGCAGTTCTTC. Its protein is CASSSPLGLAGGSSYNEQFF.